These T cell receptor beta chains were read from a single sample in a study of blood T cell repertoires in COVID-19. This table comes from immunoSEQ multiplex PCR, and its TCRdb copy is limited to in-frame clones, with some not included. This table has over 30,000 clones, 85% to 90% appearing once. The sequencing sample was made of peripheral blood. These receptors originate from a man in his 70s with acute or convalescent COVID-19. CDR3s include the opening cysteine and the closing phenylalanine or tryptophan. D genes are given only for firm matches. Clone size is stated in some rows and not others, as once, few, many or a class when expanded.

J | length | V | size | D | DNA | CDR3
TRBJ1-5 | 15 | TRBV27 | once | TRBD1 | TGTGCCAGCAGCTCTCTAGGGACAGGGCCACGGCCCCAGCATTTT | CASSSLGTGPRPQHF
TRBJ1-1 | 14 | TRBV10-3 | NA | NA | TGTGCCACCAGAGACACCTCTGGGTACACTGAAGCTTTCTTT | CATRDTSGYTEAFF
TRBJ1-1 | 14 | TRBV27 | few | TRBD1 | TGTGCCAGCAGGATTCGGGACAGGTCTGCTGAAGCTTTCTTT | CASRIRDRSAEAFF
TRBJ2-7 | 14 | TRBV10-3 | NA | TRBD1 | TGTGCCATCAGGGATTCTGGGACAGTCCACGAGCAGTACTTC | CAIRDSGTVHEQYF
TRBJ1-2 | 13 | TRBV28 | NA | NA | TGTGCCAGCAGTTTAGAACAGGTCTATGGCTACACCTTC | CASSLEQVYGYTF
TRBJ2-5 | 16 | TRBV3-1/TRBV3-2 | NA | TRBD1 | TGTGCCAGCAGCCATTTGGACAGGGCCACCCAAGAGACCCAGTACTTC | CASSHLDRATQETQYF
TRBJ2-7 | 14 | TRBV27 | NA | TRBD2 | TGTGCCAGCAGTGGTAGCGGGGGGGCCTACGAGCAGTACTTC | CASSGSGGAYEQYF
TRBJ1-2 | 13 | TRBV5-1 | NA | TRBD1 | TGCGCCAGCAAGTTGGACAGGGGGTACGGCTACACCTTC | CASKLDRGYGYTF
TRBJ1-4 | 16 | TRBV5-1 | NA | NA | TGCGCCAGCAGCTCCGACCAGGGAGGAGGCGGAGAAAAACTGTTTTTT | CASSSDQGGGGEKLFF
TRBJ2-5 | 14 | TRBV9 | NA | TRBD2 | TGTGCCAGCAGCGCTAGCGGGAGGACAGAGACCCAGTACTTC | CASSASGRTETQYF
TRBJ2-7 | 13 | TRBV5-4 | NA | NA | TGTGCCAGCAGCTTAAGGACTACCTACGAGCAGTACTTC | CASSLRTTYEQYF
TRBJ2-3 | 13 | TRBV27 | NA | TRBD2 | TGTGCCAGCAGTCTAGCGGGCACAGATACGCAGTATTTT | CASSLAGTDTQYF
TRBJ1-3 | 16 | TRBV4-1 | NA | NA | TGCGCCAGCAGCCCCCGGACAGATTACTCTGGAAACACCATATATTTT | CASSPRTDYSGNTIYF
TRBJ1-2 | 13 | TRBV27 | once | NA | TGTGCCAGCAGTTTGGGCTCTAACTATGGCTACACCTTC | CASSLGSNYGYTF